This TCR beta chain is drawn from a study of cytomegalovirus exposure and HLA in healthy donors. Study context: Prior work identified around 100 million unique TCR beta sequences in about 179 million T cells. Whole-study findings and limits: Cytomegalovirus status was reportedly diagnosed by the classifier with high specificity and sensitivity.

PCR employed 60 Vbeta and 13 Jbeta primers. Data came from immunoSEQ multiplex PCR; TCRdb stores just in-frame clones and leaves some out. Of 150,000 to 200,000 clones listed, approximately 70% are singletons. Germline lookup yields CDR1 LGHNT and CDR2 FRNRAP. Trimming removed 5 bases at V and 7 bases at J, with 17 bases between. This CDR3 is built from 14 residues. The donors were healthy bone marrow donors. Details on this clone: Its specificity is not known.

The receptor was derived from a human donor in good health. The sample comprised PBMCs. V gene TRBV12-5 combines with J gene TRBJ1-1, with a weak D call TRBD1 (6 bases). The CDR3 coding sequence is TGTGCTAGTGGTGCGGGCCCAACAGGGAATGAAGCTTTCTTT. Translation: CASGAGPTGNEAFF.